The 21 T cell receptor beta chains in this list originate from one sample, sequenced in a study of cytomegalovirus exposure and HLA in healthy donors. Use of 60 Vbeta and 13 Jbeta primers characterized the PCR. Clones were read by immunoSEQ multiplex PCR, and TCRdb kept only the in-frame ones, dropping some. This sample yields 150,000 to 200,000 clones, of which about 81% are seen a single time; more than 0.75% belongs to the top ten. Input material: PBMCs. These receptors were obtained from a girl aged 2-10 years in good health and CMV-seropositive.

This clone was found a few times. The J gene is TRBJ1-3, the V gene TRBV28; possible D gene TRBD1, 6 bases. The V end lost 7 bases, the J end lost 0 bases, and 19 bases lay between the germline ends. The CDR3 is 17 residues long. The germline CDR1 and CDR2 sequences are MDHEN and SYDVKM. CDR3: CASTPAGGASSGNTIYF. DNA for the CDR3: TGTGCCAGCACCCCAGCCGGGGGGGCCTCCTCTGGAAACACCATATATTTT.

The CDR3 bases are TGTGCCTGGAGTGCAGGGTTCGGTGGCTACACCTTC. Translated: CAWSAGFGGYTF. This rearrangement joins TRBV30 to TRBJ1-2, with D maybe TRBD1 (5 bases). Germline CDR1 GTSNPN, CDR2 SVGIG (reference sequence). The V end was cut by 1 base, the J end by 7 bases, with 10 bases between. The CDR3 extends over 12 amino acids.

The chain combines TRBV7-9 with TRBJ2-3, with D unclear. CDR1 SEHNR and CDR2 FQNEAQ come from the germline V gene (reference sequence). The CDR3 loop spans 14 amino acids. Trimming took 1 base from V and 2 from J, leaving 7 bases between them. The CDR3 region is CASSLGQVTDTQYF. The CDR3, as DNA: TGTGCCAGCAGCTTAGGGCAAGTCACAGATACGCAGTATTTT. Filled out from reference TRBV7-9 and TRBJ2-3, the complete variable domain reads DTGVSQNPRHKITKRGQNVTFRCDPISEHNRLYWYRQTLGQGPEFLTYFQNEAQLEKSRLLSDRFSAERPKGSFSTLEIQRTEQGDSAMYLCASSLGQVTDTQYFGPGTRLTVL.

This chain connects TRBV6-1 to TRBJ2-3; 7 positions agree with TRBD2. Germline CDR1 and CDR2: MNHNS and SASEGT. The CDR3 consists of 15 residues. Trimming cost V 8 bases and J 1 base; bases outside gene matches: 9. CDR3 loop: CASVSGLAGTDTQYF. Written as DNA, the CDR3 is TGTGCCAGCGTCTCCGGGCTAGCGGGCACAGATACGCAGTATTTT.

The chain carries TRBV7-9 and TRBJ2-3; TRBD2 matches 9 bases. Germline trimming cut 2 bases from V and 4 bases from J; bases unmatched to any gene: 13. Per the germline V gene, CDR1 is SEHNR and CDR2 is FQNEAQ (reference sequence). CDR3 length: 18 residues. CDR3 in DNA: TGTGCCAGCAGCTTAAAAGTCCTAGCGGGGATATGGTCAGATACGCAGTATTTT. It yields the protein CASSLKVLAGIWSDTQYF.

The chain has TRBV5-4 and TRBJ1-4, with D possibly being TRBD1 (6 bases). CDR3 length: 18 residues. CDR1 SGHNT and CDR2 YYREEE come from the germline V gene (reference sequence). Trimming left V 2 bases short and J 8 bases short, with 25 bases between. The CDR3 loop reads CASSFLPGHLKTPEKLFF. CDR3 DNA sequence: TGTGCCAGCAGCTTTCTTCCGGGACACTTAAAAACCCCCGAAAAACTGTTTTTT. The full variable domain, rest sourced from reference TRBV5-4 and TRBJ1-4, is ETGVTQSPTHLIKTRGQQVTLRCSSQSGHNTVSWYQQALGQGPQFIFQYYREEENGRGNFPPRFSGLQFPNYSSELNVNALELDDSALYLCASSFLPGHLKTPEKLFFGSGTQLSVL.

This clone has a handful of counts. This sequence joins TRBV5-6 and TRBJ1-5; 7 bases fit TRBD1. Germline assignment: CDR1 SGHDT and CDR2 YYEEEE. The V segment lost 1 base and the J segment 15 bases; nucleotides outside the gene matches: 7. CDR3 length: 12 residues. The CDR3 bases are TGTGCCAGCAGCTTGCAGGGGGGTAGCTCGCATTTT. Its translation is CASSLQGGSSHF.

The chain links TRBV10-1 to TRBJ2-5; D may be TRBD2 (5 bases). The germline V gene encodes CDR1 WNHNN and CDR2 SYGVQD (reference sequence). V lost 1 base to trimming and J lost 5 bases, with 14 bases between them. This CDR3 region has 15 residues. The CDR3 loop is CASSELRGSRETQYF. DNA of the CDR3: TGCGCCAGCAGTGAGTTGAGAGGGAGTAGGGAGACCCAGTACTTC.

This clone has only one observation. The chain recombines TRBV15 with TRBJ1-1, with D tentatively TRBD1 (6 bases). Between the trimmed V and J ends, which lost 4 bases and 0 bases, there was a span of 15 bases. Germline V gene sequence: CDR1 LNHNV, CDR2 YYDKDF (reference sequence). The CDR3 is made up of 16 amino acids. The CDR3 sequence: CATSTYLGHLNTEAFF. DNA for the CDR3: TGTGCCACCAGCACGTACCTGGGACACCTGAACACTGAAGCTTTCTTT.

The chain uses TRBV30 and TRBJ2-2, with D perhaps matching TRBD2 (6 bases). Germline V gives CDR1 GTSNPN, CDR2 SVGIG (reference sequence). This CDR3 contains 17 residues. Trimming pared 2 bases from V and 4 bases from J, leaving 20 bases between. CDR3 DNA: TGTGCCTGGAGTAGGGAGTTCTCGGGGGAGGCCACCGGGGAGCTGTTTTTT. It encodes CAWSREFSGEATGELFF. Looking up the rest from reference TRBV30 and TRBJ2-2 gives the full variable domain: SQTIHQWPATLVQPVGSPLSLECTVEGTSNPNLYWYRQAAGRGLQLLFYSVGIGQISSEVPQNLSASRPQDRQFILSSKKLLLSDSGFYLCAWSREFSGEATGELFFGEGSRLTVL.

The CDR3 sequence: CASSPTRKVYSRLGEQYF. CDR3 in DNA: TGTGCCAGCAGCCCCACTAGAAAGGTGTACTCCCGGTTGGGGGAGCAGTACTTC. The chain recombines TRBV7-9 with TRBJ2-7, with D possibly being TRBD2 (5 bases). CDR3 size: 18 residues. Germline lookup yields CDR1 SEHNR and CDR2 FQNEAQ (reference sequence). V was cut by 5 bases and J by 7 bases, with 30 bases left in between.

V gene TRBV19 combines with J gene TRBJ2-7; TRBD1 agrees at 9 bases. The V gene end was trimmed by 6 bases and the J gene end by 4 bases; junction bases not matched to a gene: 7. The V gene's germline CDR1 is LNHDA and CDR2 SQIVND (reference sequence). CDR3 length equals 14 residues. CDR3 sequence: CASSPQGARYEQYF. The CDR3 nucleotides read TGTGCCAGTAGCCCACAGGGGGCGAGGTACGAGCAGTACTTC.

The chain carries TRBV5-6 and TRBJ2-5; 10 bases align to TRBD2. V trimming: 0 bases; J trimming: 4 bases; junction bases outside the gene matches: 3. CDR1 is SGHDT, CDR2 YYEEEE, per germline. CDR3 size: 15 residues. The CDR3 nucleotides read TGTGCCAGCAGCTTGGTGGCTAGCGGGAGAGAGACCCAGTACTTC. It is translated as CASSLVASGRETQYF.

V usage is TRBV5-1 and J usage is TRBJ2-6, with no clear D. Trimming removed 6 bases from V and 4 bases from J, with 14 bases in between. The germline V gene encodes CDR1 SGHRS and CDR2 YFSETQ. The CDR3 covers 15 residues. The CDR3 loop reads CASTYSGSGANVLTF. CDR3 coding DNA: TGCGCCAGCACCTACTCCGGGTCCGGGGCCAACGTCCTGACTTTC.

The gene calls are TRBV4-1 and TRBJ2-1; TRBD2 matches 8 bases. The CDR3 totals 15 residues. Per germline, CDR1 MGHRA and CDR2 YSYEKL. J lost 7 bases, V lost 4 bases, and 9 bases had no gene match. The CDR3 is CASSPVPGLENEQFF. CDR3 in DNA: TGCGCCAGCAGCCCTGTCCCGGGACTAGAGAATGAGCAGTTCTTC.

The count of this clone is one. The rearrangement joins TRBV5-8 to TRBJ2-2; tentative D call: TRBD2 (5 bases). Germline loops: CDR1 SGHTS, CDR2 YDEGEE. This CDR3 spans 14 amino acids. The V and J ends lost 2 bases and 4 bases respectively, with 9 bases between them. CDR3 loop: CASSFGGPTGELFF. The CDR3 nucleotides read TGTGCCAGCAGCTTTGGAGGTCCCACCGGGGAGCTGTTTTTT.

V usage is TRBV4-2 and J usage is TRBJ2-5; maybe TRBD2 (6 bases). Deletions cut 5 bases from V and 5 bases from J, with 18 bases between. Germline values: CDR1 LGHNA, CDR2 YNFKEQ. The CDR3 runs to 15 residues. The CDR3 sequence is CASSGGVYGAETQYF. CDR3 DNA sequence: TGTGCCAGCAGCGGCGGGGTTTATGGGGCCGAGACCCAGTACTTC.

This chain connects TRBV4-1 to TRBJ1-1, with 7 positions matching TRBD1. This CDR3 region has 17 residues. Trimming at V came to 0 bases and at J to 0 bases, leaving 7 bases not matched to a gene. CDR1 is MGHRA and CDR2 is YSYEKL in the germline V gene. Written as DNA, the CDR3 is TGCGCCAGCAGCCAAGATACTTACAGGGGAATGAACACTGAAGCTTTCTTT. Its translation: CASSQDTYRGMNTEAFF.

This chain joins TRBV10-1 and TRBJ2-7, with D possibly being TRBD2 (6 bases). The germline CDR1 and CDR2 sequences are WNHNN and SYGVQD (reference sequence). V was cut by 4 bases and J by 6 bases, with 13 bases left in between. This CDR3 has 13 amino acids. The CDR3 coding sequence is TGCGCCAGCAGTGCTTCGGAGGGTCGCGAGCAGTACTTC. Translated: CASSASEGREQYF.

V gene TRBV2 combines with J gene TRBJ1-2, with D tentatively TRBD1 (5 bases). The CDR3 consists of 13 residues. Trimming cost V 6 bases and J 4 bases, with 12 bases left between them. CDR1 and CDR2 from the germline V gene are SNHLY and FYNNEI. The CDR3 nucleotides are TGTGCCAGCAGATCGACAGTCCCCTATGGCTACACCTTC. Residues: CASRSTVPYGYTF. The entire variable domain, with the rest obtained from reference TRBV2 and TRBJ1-2, is as follows: EPEVTQTPSHQVTQMGQEVILRCVPISNHLYFYWYRQILGQKVEFLVSFYNNEISEKSEIFDDQFSVERPDGSNFTLKIRSTKLEDSAMYFCASRSTVPYGYTFGSGTRLTVV.

The J gene is TRBJ2-3, the V gene TRBV7-3, with a tentative D call TRBD2 (7 bases). Germline CDR1 is SGHTA and CDR2 is FQGTGA. This CDR3 is built from 16 residues. V was clipped by 1 base and J by 0 bases, with 11 bases between them. CDR3 protein: CASSLIGGGSTDTQYF. Here the CDR3 DNA reads TGTGCCAGCAGCTTAATAGGGGGGGGCAGCACAGATACGCAGTATTTT.